A selection of T cell receptor beta chains follows, all from one sample in a study of beta chain features in type 1 diabetes. Repertoires were generated with immunoSEQ multiplex PCR, while TCRdb's copy carries only in-frame clones and drops some. The profile shows 600,000 or so clones, around 15% of them singletons. The sample taken for sequencing was naive CD4+ T cells from blood. Receptors were obtained from a man in his late teens or twenties with type 1 diabetes. Both conserved end residues are part of each CDR3. The order of the fields is clone size, D gene, V gene, J gene, CDR3 DNA, CDR3 protein. A D gene is named only where the DNA matches it firmly. Size is omitted from some rows. Given values are once, few, many or a class for expanded clones.

-,-,TRBV9,TRBJ2-7,TGTGCCAGCAGCGTATCCGGGTTAGCTGGCGCCTACGAGCAGTACTTC,CASSVSGLAGAYEQYF
few,-,TRBV9,TRBJ1-3,TGTGCCAGCAGCGTAGTTGCAGGGAGCTCTGGAAACACCATATATTTT,CASSVVAGSSGNTIYF
few,-,TRBV30,TRBJ1-3,TGTGCCTGGCAACCAAGCTCTGGAAACACCATATATTTT,CAWQPSSGNTIYF
few,TRBD2,TRBV9,TRBJ2-3,TGTGCCAGCAGCGTCCTAGCGGGCATCACAGATACGCAGTATTTT,CASSVLAGITDTQYF
few,-,TRBV13,TRBJ1-4,TGTGCCAGCAGCCAAGATTGGAACGGCTCAACTAATGAAAAACTGTTTTTT,CASSQDWNGSTNEKLFF
-,TRBD1,TRBV7-8,TRBJ1-5,TGTGCCAGCAGCTTGGGACAGGGAGGAGGTCGTAGCAATCAGCCCCAGCATTTT,CASSLGQGGGRSNQPQHF
few,-,TRBV30,TRBJ1-4,TGTGCCTGGAGCCCAGGGGTGGTCAATGAAAAACTGTTTTTT,CAWSPGVVNEKLFF
-,-,TRBV7-2,TRBJ2-3,TGTGCCAGCAGCTGGCGACAGACAGATACGCAGTATTTT,CASSWRQTDTQYF
few,TRBD1,TRBV10-3,TRBJ2-7,TGTGCCATCAGTGAGAGTACGGGACAGCCCTACGAGCAGTACTTC,CAISESTGQPYEQYF
few,TRBD2,TRBV29-1,TRBJ2-3,TGCAGCGTTGGACTAGCGGGAAGCACAGATACGCAGTATTTT,CSVGLAGSTDTQYF
few,-,TRBV30,TRBJ2-1,TGTGCCTGGAGTGTTGACAGATTGGACAATGAGCAGTTCTTC,CAWSVDRLDNEQFF
few,-,TRBV2,TRBJ1-1,TGTGCCAGCAGTGAACAGGGGATGGACACTGAAGCTTTCTTT,CASSEQGMDTEAFF
-,-,TRBV6-1,TRBJ1-1,TGTGCCAGCAGTGAACACGCCCGGGCGGGGGGCACTGAAGCTTTCTTT,CASSEHARAGGTEAFF
few,-,TRBV2,TRBJ1-2,TGTGCCAGCAGCGAGACGGACTATGGCTACACCTTC,CASSETDYGYTF
-,-,TRBV29-1,TRBJ1-1,TGCAGCGTTGAAAGGACAGTCAAGAACACTGAAGCTTTCTTT,CSVERTVKNTEAFF
-,TRBD2,TRBV6-5,TRBJ2-1,TGTGCCACCAGACTAGCGGCGAATGAGCAGTTCTTC,CATRLAANEQFF
-,-,TRBV7-3,TRBJ1-1,TGTGCCAGCAGCTCGCTGGGGCCTAACACTGAAGCTTTCTTT,CASSSLGPNTEAFF
few,-,TRBV30,TRBJ1-5,TGTGCCTGGAGTGTACGGGACAATCAGCCCCAGCATTTT,CAWSVRDNQPQHF
-,-,TRBV28,TRBJ2-5,TGTGCCAGCAGTTTTAGGGAGACGCCTGAGACCCAGTACTTC,CASSFRETPETQYF
-,-,TRBV9,TRBJ1-5,TGTGCCAGCAGTGGCCCCTACAATCAGCCCCAGCATTTT,CASSGPYNQPQHF
few,-,TRBV5-1,TRBJ2-1,TGCGCCAGCAGCTTGCTAGGGCCGATCAATGAGCAGTTCTTC,CASSLLGPINEQFF
few,TRBD2,TRBV7-9,TRBJ2-5,TGTGCCAGCAGCTACGGACTAGCGAAGAAAGAGACCCAGTACTTC,CASSYGLAKKETQYF
few,-,TRBV6-6,TRBJ2-7,TGTGCCAGCGCGCTAGACTCAGAGCAGTACTTC,CASALDSEQYF
-,-,TRBV7-2,TRBJ2-6,TGTGCCAGCAGCTCTCAGGGGCCTGGGGCCAACGTCCTGACTTTC,CASSSQGPGANVLTF
-,TRBD2,TRBV18,TRBJ2-5,TGTGCCAGCTCACCTTGGACTAGCGGGAGACAAGAGACCCAGTACTTC,CASSPWTSGRQETQYF
-,-,TRBV5-1,TRBJ2-1,TGCGCCAGCAGCTTGGACAGACCCTACAATGAGCAGTTCTTC,CASSLDRPYNEQFF
-,-,TRBV9,TRBJ2-7,TGTGCCAGCAGCGTAGCTACCGGAGGGAGGGAGCAGTACTTC,CASSVATGGREQYF
few,-,TRBV7-9,TRBJ2-7,TGTGCCAGCAGCTCAAACATCTACGAGCAGTACTTC,CASSSNIYEQYF
-,-,TRBV2,TRBJ1-5,TGTGCCAGCAGTGAAAGGACAAGCAATCAGCCCCAGCATTTT,CASSERTSNQPQHF
few,-,TRBV30,TRBJ2-7,TGTGCCTGGAGCTCTCTTGGGGGGTACGAGCAGTACTTC,CAWSSLGGYEQYF
few,-,TRBV29-1,TRBJ1-2,TGCAGCGTCATTACAGGGCAGGGGTGGTATGGCTACACCTTC,CSVITGQGWYGYTF
-,-,TRBV18,TRBJ2-1,TGTGCCAGCTCACCGGTCGTGGCTTACAATGAGCAGTTCTTC,CASSPVVAYNEQFF
-,-,TRBV5-6,TRBJ1-1,TGTGCCAGCAGCATGCCGGACAGGAACACTGAAGCTTTCTTT,CASSMPDRNTEAFF
-,-,TRBV30,TRBJ2-7,TGTGCCTGGAGTGGTTCCGCCCGCGGCGGGGTCTACGAGCAGTACTTC,CAWSGSARGGVYEQYF
once,-,TRBV19,TRBJ1-5,TGTGCCAGTAGTATTATTGCAGATAGCAATCAGCCCCAGCATTTT,CASSIIADSNQPQHF
few,-,TRBV28,TRBJ2-3,TGTGCCAGCAGTCTAGGGGGGACCACAGATACGCAGTATTTT,CASSLGGTTDTQYF
few,-,TRBV29-1,TRBJ1-2,TGCAGCGTTGGGGACAAGGACTATGGCTACACCTTC,CSVGDKDYGYTF
few,-,TRBV11-3,TRBJ2-1,TGTGCCAGCAGCCGAGCTCGGGCGAGCTCCTACAATGAGCAGTTCTTC,CASSRARASSYNEQFF
-,-,TRBV5-1,TRBJ2-7,TGCGCCAGCAGCTTGGTGGACGCCTCCTACGAGCAGTACTTC,CASSLVDASYEQYF
-,-,TRBV27,TRBJ1-6,TGTGCCAGCAGTCCCCCCCCGGGACAACGAGGTTCACCCCTCCACTTT,CASSPPPGQRGSPLHF